This entry features one T cell receptor beta chain sequence. Antigen specificity is unknown. The junction shows a germline mismatch at one end, possibly a read error. A modified ARM-PCR protocol with three rounds of nested PCR amplified TCRbeta. TCRdb independently ran MiXCR on the multiplex PCR reads; one entry per CDR3 protein. This sample has about 200,000 distinct CDR3 sequences; around 70% occur once, and the top ten carry less than 25%. No cell sorting was done before RNA was extracted from the tissue. This sample stems from a study of tumor and adjacent non-tumor tissue in lung cancer. Notes on the study in general: Significantly higher TCR diversity was found in tumor than normal lung.

CDR3 length: 19 amino acids. The germline gives CDR1 SGHAT, CDR2 FQNNGV. The clonotype comes from a man aged 60 to 69 with non-small cell lung cancer. Sequences were obtained from lung tumor tissue. J is TRBJ2-6 and V is TRBV11-2; 8 positions agree with TRBD1. The CDR3 DNA sequence: TGTGCCAGCAGCTTAGTTCCAAAGGACAGGGCCTCTGGGGCCAACGTCCTAACATTC. Protein sequence: CASSLVPKDRASGANVLTF.